These 26 T cell receptor beta chains came from one sample sequenced in a study of blood T cell repertoires in COVID-19. Sequencing used immunoSEQ multiplex PCR; TCRdb keeps in-frame clones, though not all of them. The sample yields some 210,000 clones, roughly 90% seen once. Sequenced: peripheral blood. These receptors came from a man in his sixties with COVID-19, enrolled during active disease.

V and J are TRBV3-1 (or the pseudogene TRBV3-2) and TRBJ1-4; 7 positions agree with TRBD1. Germline loops: CDR1 LGHDT, CDR2 YNNKEL (reference sequence). The CDR3 consists of 15 residues. Losses at the gene ends were 4 bases for V and 1 base for J; bases not matched to a gene: 3. The DNA of the CDR3 is TGTGCCAGCAGCCGAGGGACAGTAACTAATGAAAAACTGTTTTTT. Its protein is CASSRGTVTNEKLFF.

J is TRBJ2-1 and V is TRBV28, with 8 bases that match TRBD2. The junction had 5 bases not matched to a gene; V was cut back by 3 bases and J by 7 bases. There are 14 residues in the CDR3. CDR1 is MDHEN, CDR2 SYDVKM, per germline. CDR3 in DNA: TGTGCCAGCAGTTTCGGGGGGGCGAGGAATGAGCAGTTCTTC. Translated: CASSFGGARNEQFF.

The chain is built from TRBV23-1 and TRBJ1-5; TRBD1 is a possible D gene (6 bases). TRBV23-1 is assigned to the ORF class and has an uncertain function. This CDR3 region has 17 residues. V was pared by 3 bases and J by 2 bases, with 17 bases between. The CDR3 spells CASSQRQGNIGNQPQHF. DNA of the CDR3: TGCGCCAGCAGTCAGAGGCAGGGGAACATTGGCAATCAGCCCCAGCATTTT.

The rearrangement links TRBV6-1 to TRBJ1-6; 8 bases line up with TRBD1. With V trimmed by 5 bases and J by 10 bases, 7 bases remained unmatched. The germline V gene encodes CDR1 MNHNS and CDR2 SASEGT. The CDR3 runs to 14 residues. CDR3 protein: CASSPRTGPSPLHF. The CDR3 DNA reads TGTGCCAGCAGTCCGAGGACAGGGCCCTCACCCCTCCACTTT.

Only one count was recorded for this clone. The V and J genes are TRBV6-4 and TRBJ1-2; TRBD1 matches 9 bases. V shed 11 bases and J 2 bases; nucleotides not matched to a gene: 12. The germline V gene has CDR1 MRHNA and CDR2 SNTAGT. The CDR3 runs to 15 residues. The CDR3 protein is CAGTGQGYQNYGYTF. The CDR3 DNA follows: TGTGCCGGGACGGGACAGGGATACCAAAACTATGGCTACACCTTC.

This chain connects TRBV4-1 to TRBJ1-5, with 8 bases aligning to TRBD1. Trimming removed 0 bases from V and 6 bases from J; junction bases left unmatched: 13. This CDR3 comprises 18 residues. The germline V gene has CDR1 MGHRA and CDR2 YSYEKL. DNA of the CDR3: TGCGCCAGCAGCCAAGATTCGGCGACAGGGGTCTCGATTCAGCCCCAGCATTTT. Protein sequence: CASSQDSATGVSIQPQHF.

The sample holds a few counts of this clone. The chain employs TRBV11-2 and TRBJ2-7; 12 bases are a match to TRBD2. V lost 5 bases, J lost 3 bases, and 8 bases stayed unmatched. This CDR3 is built from 16 residues. CDR1 and CDR2 (germline): SGHAT, FQNNGV. The CDR3, as DNA: TGTGCCAGCAGCCCCGGACTAGCGGGGAGGTACTACGAGCAGTACTTC. It specifies CASSPGLAGRYYEQYF.

The chain couples TRBV6-5 to TRBJ1-1; D is unresolved. CDR1 is MNHEY, CDR2 SVGAGI, per germline. This CDR3 comprises 15 residues. Trimming removed 5 bases at V and 0 bases at J, with 13 bases between. DNA for the CDR3: TGTGCCAGCAGTCGCTCTCCGGAGATGAACACTGAAGCTTTCTTT. Protein product: CASSRSPEMNTEAFF.

The chain employs TRBV19 and TRBJ1-2; D unclear. Trimming stripped 7 bases from V and 7 bases from J, with 19 bases between. Germline CDR1 is LNHDA and CDR2 is SQIVND (reference sequence). This CDR3 has 14 residues. The CDR3 bases are TGTGCCAGTAACCGACGGGAGGCCATAGGTGGCTACACCTTC. It encodes CASNRREAIGGYTF.

V usage is TRBV15 and J usage is TRBJ2-1; 14 positions agree with TRBD2. The CDR3 runs to 20 residues. Per the germline V gene, CDR1 is LNHNV and CDR2 is YYDKDF (reference sequence). With V trimmed by 0 bases and J by 0 bases, 7 bases remained unmatched. The CDR3 nucleotides read TGTGCCACCAGCAGAGATAGGACTAGCGGGAGGTCCCGCTCCTACAATGAGCAGTTCTTC. This gives the protein CATSRDRTSGRSRSYNEQFF.

The V call is TRBV2, the J call TRBJ1-2; TRBD1 might be the D (5 bases). From germline, CDR1 is SNHLY and CDR2 FYNNEI. Trimming shortened V by 4 bases and J by 4 bases, and 13 bases separated the two germline ends. CDR3 length equals 14 residues. The CDR3 DNA follows: TGTGCCAGCAGTGGGGGCAGGACCATCTATGGCTACACCTTC. Translating gives CASSGGRTIYGYTF.

The CDR3 DNA sequence: TGTGCCAGTAGTCCCCCTGGGGCGATGGATACGCAGTATTTT. It is translated as CASSPPGAMDTQYF. The V gene is TRBV19, the J gene TRBJ2-3, with D possibly being TRBD1 (5 bases). Germline V gene lookup returns CDR1 LNHDA and CDR2 SQIVND (reference sequence). The CDR3 sequence is 14 residues long. V lost 5 bases, J lost 6 bases, and 15 bases lay in between.

In this sample, this clone turned up a few times. The rearrangement uses TRBV6-6 and TRBJ1-5; perhaps TRBD1 as D (6 bases). The length of the CDR3 is 16 residues. The germline V and J ends were trimmed by 5 bases and 5 bases, with 19 bases remaining between them. Germline loops: CDR1 MNHNY, CDR2 SVGAGI (reference sequence). CDR3 nucleotide sequence: TGTGCCAGCAGTCAACAGGGCCGGCAGGGGCATCAGCCCCAGCATTTT. It translates to CASSQQGRQGHQPQHF.

The V and J genes are TRBV4-2 and TRBJ2-7, with TRBD2 matching over 12 bases. The length of the CDR3 is 16 residues. The germline gives CDR1 LGHNA, CDR2 YNFKEQ. The V segment lost 1 base and the J segment 1 base; nucleotides outside the gene matches: 2. The CDR3 nucleotides read TGTGCCAGCAGCCAAGGACTAGCGGGGGAGTCCTACGAGCAGTACTTC. This codes for CASSQGLAGESYEQYF.

This clone appeared a single time. The rearrangement uses TRBV28 and TRBJ2-1; 7 bases are a match to TRBD2. Germline assignment: CDR1 MDHEN and CDR2 SYDVKM. Losses at the gene ends were 6 bases for V and 2 bases for J; bases not matched to a gene: 4. This CDR3 spans 14 amino acids. The CDR3 is CASRGGLTYNEQFF. The CDR3 coding sequence is TGTGCCAGCAGGGGAGGGCTTACCTACAATGAGCAGTTCTTC. Filled out from reference TRBV28 and TRBJ2-1, the complete variable domain reads DVKVTQSSRYLVKRTGEKVFLECVQDMDHENMFWYRQDPGLGLRLIYFSYDVKMKEKGDIPEGYSVSREKKERFSLILESASTNQTSMYLCASRGGLTYNEQFFGPGTRLTVL.

The J gene is TRBJ2-3, the V gene TRBV19; TRBD1 matches at 7 bases. Germline CDR1 reads LNHDA; CDR2 reads SQIVND (reference sequence). Unmatched junction bases numbered 3, after V lost 3 bases and J lost 0 bases. The CDR3 consists of 15 residues. CDR3 loop: CASSIGTASTDTQYF. The CDR3 DNA is TGTGCCAGTAGTATTGGGACAGCTAGCACAGATACGCAGTATTTT.

The chain is built from TRBV2 and TRBJ2-4; 15 bases are a match to TRBD2. Unmatched junction bases numbered 4, after V lost 5 bases and J lost 14 bases. The CDR3 extends over 13 amino acids. CDR1 and CDR2 from the germline V gene are SNHLY and FYNNEI. In nucleotides, the CDR3 is TGTGCCAGCAGTCGGACTAGCGGGGGGGCCAAGTACTTC. Amino acids: CASSRTSGGAKYF.

The genes are TRBV18 and TRBJ1-1; 7 bases agree with TRBD1. V shed 3 bases, J shed 3 bases, and the junction held 7 bases outside the gene matches. This CDR3 has 15 amino acids. Germline values: CDR1 KGHSH, CDR2 LQKENI. DNA of the CDR3: TGTGCCAGCTCACCTCAGACAGGGATGGACACTGAAGCTTTCTTT. Amino acids: CASSPQTGMDTEAFF.

This sequence joins TRBV5-4 and TRBJ1-2; D is perhaps TRBD1 (5 bases). The CDR3 runs 12 residues. Per the germline V gene, CDR1 is SGHNT and CDR2 is YYREEE (reference sequence). Between the trimmed V and J ends, which lost 4 bases and 4 bases, there was a span of 8 bases. The CDR3 DNA sequence: TGTGCCAGCAGCGGGGACTTCTATGGCTACACCTTC. Translation gives CASSGDFYGYTF.

This rearrangement joins TRBV18 to TRBJ1-2, with D uncertain. The germline V gene encodes CDR1 KGHSH and CDR2 LQKENI. V lost 8 bases and J 4 bases, leaving 20 bases between the germline ends. The CDR3 has 15 residues. CDR3 nucleotide sequence: TGTGCCAGCGAAACTTTAAGCGGAAAAGGCTATGGCTACACCTTC. This gives the protein CASETLSGKGYGYTF.

The CDR3 nucleotides read TGTGCCAGCAGCGTAGCTCCCGGGACAGGGGGATTCACTGAAGCTTTCTTT. The encoded protein is CASSVAPGTGGFTEAFF. The rearrangement joins TRBV9 to TRBJ1-1; 11 bases are a match to TRBD1. Germline trimming cut 0 bases from V and 4 bases from J; bases unmatched to any gene: 8. CDR1 and CDR2 from the germline V gene are SGDLS and YYNGEE. CDR3 length: 17 amino acids.

The chain links TRBV5-1 to TRBJ2-1; 8 bases align to TRBD1. The CDR3 is 15 residues long. Germline assignment: CDR1 SGHRS and CDR2 YFSETQ. The ends lost 7 bases at V and 4 bases at J; junction bases unmatched: 10. This chain's CDR3 is CASGRRQGQYNEQFF. CDR3 bases: TGCGCCAGCGGACGTCGACAGGGGCAGTACAATGAGCAGTTCTTC. Complete variable domain (other parts from reference TRBV5-1 and TRBJ2-1): KAGVTQTPRYLIKTRGQQVTLSCSPISGHRSVSWYQQTPGQGLQFLFEYFSETQRNKGNFPGRFSGRQFSNSRSEMNVSTLELGDSALYLCASGRRQGQYNEQFFGPGTRLTVL.

The rearrangement uses TRBV19 and TRBJ2-7; 11 bases agree with TRBD1. CDR3 length: 15 amino acids. Germline V gene data show CDR1 as LNHDA and CDR2 as SQIVND (reference sequence). J lost 5 bases, V lost 0 bases, and 3 bases had no gene match. The CDR3 coding sequence is TGTGCCAGTAGTATAGATGGGACAGGGGGGGACGAGCAGTACTTC. It codes for CASSIDGTGGDEQYF.

The V and J genes are TRBV9 and TRBJ2-7; 12 bases are a match to TRBD1. V was clipped by 2 bases and J by 7 bases; unmatched bases: 4. Germline CDR1 reads SGDLS; CDR2 reads YYNGEE. The CDR3 is made up of 14 amino acids. This chain's CDR3 is CASSVGTGGSEQYF. The DNA for the CDR3 is TGTGCCAGCAGCGTGGGGACAGGGGGCTCTGAGCAGTACTTC.

J is TRBJ1-1 and V is TRBV18, with 7 bases aligning to TRBD1. The trim removed 5 bases at V and 3 bases at J, leaving 9 bases unmatched. Germline V gives CDR1 KGHSH, CDR2 LQKENI. CDR3 length: 15 amino acids. The CDR3 sequence is CASSGTVPRDTEAFF. DNA for the CDR3: TGTGCCAGCTCAGGGACAGTACCCCGGGACACTGAAGCTTTCTTT.

This rearrangement joins TRBV6-5 to TRBJ1-1, with no clear D. CDR1 MNHEY and CDR2 SVGAGI come from the germline V gene. V lost 2 bases and J 6 bases, leaving 10 bases between the germline ends. The CDR3 spans 13 residues. The CDR3 is CASSYAGKPEAFF. As DNA, the CDR3 is TGTGCCAGCAGTTACGCCGGGAAGCCTGAAGCTTTCTTT.